The clone carrying this TCR beta chain was seen once. Its antigen is not known. The entry originates in a study of response to subunit inactivated influenza vaccine. One entry per CDR3 protein results from TCRdb running MiXCR on the RT-PCR reads. The sample carries over 650,000 distinct CDR3 sequences, about 18% recorded once. V was clipped by 8 bases and J by 4 bases, with 17 bases between them. Per germline, CDR1 ENHRY and CDR2 SYGVKD. The CDR3 totals 14 residues. Findings and caveats of the study: With each seasonal influenza vaccination, the authors suggested, few new T cells are recruited.

Source: PBMCs from blood, taken more than 4 days after vaccination. This receptor was identified in a man aged 50 or older who received an inactivated influenza vaccine. The chain is built from TRBV10-3 and TRBJ1-1; D uncertain. The CDR3 here is CAIGLELGITEAFF. The DNA of the CDR3 is TGTGCCATCGGGCTTGAGCTGGGGATCACTGAAGCTTTCTTT.